The rows below give T cell receptor beta chains drawn from one sample of a study of identical twins. Via MiXCR, TCRdb re-called the 5' RACE reads, giving one row per CDR3 protein. The profile covers fewer than 250,000 distinct CDR3 sequences, with around 9.6% appearing a single time and 5% to 6.5% taken by the ten largest. Material for sequencing was memory (CD45RO+) T cells sorted from blood. These TCRs come from a woman in her late teens or twenties in good health. The CDR3 runs from the conserved cysteine through the conserved F or W. D genes are given only for firm matches. Clone size is not always given. Where it is, it says once, few, many or a class for expanded clones.

j_gene: TRBJ2-1
abundance: many
v_gene: TRBV14
d_gene: .
CDR3aa: CASSLGGPALYNEQFF
CDR3nt: TGTGCCAGCAGCCTAGGAGGACCGGCCCTTTACAATGAGCAGTTCTTC

j_gene: TRBJ1-1
abundance: few
v_gene: TRBV12-3/TRBV12-4
d_gene: .
CDR3aa: CASSLGPMNTEAFF
CDR3nt: TGTGCCAGCAGTTTAGGACCGATGAACACTGAAGCTTTCTTT

j_gene: TRBJ2-1
abundance: .
v_gene: TRBV11-3
d_gene: .
CDR3aa: CASSLESGPYSYNEQFF
CDR3nt: TGTGCCAGCAGCTTAGAGTCAGGGCCTTACTCCTACAATGAGCAGTTCTTC

j_gene: TRBJ1-4
abundance: few
v_gene: TRBV7-9
d_gene: .
CDR3aa: CASSARGGTKEKLFF
CDR3nt: TGTGCCAGCAGCGCCCGAGGGGGAACGAAAGAAAAACTGTTTTTT

j_gene: TRBJ2-5
abundance: many
v_gene: TRBV7-2
d_gene: .
CDR3aa: CASSLGGPQETQYF
CDR3nt: TGTGCCAGCAGCTTAGGGGGCCCCCAAGAGACCCAGTACTTC

j_gene: TRBJ2-7
abundance: few
v_gene: TRBV20-1
d_gene: .
CDR3aa: CSARAGSGYEQYF
CDR3nt: TGCAGTGCTCGGGCGGGATCTGGGTACGAGCAGTACTTC

j_gene: TRBJ2-5
abundance: .
v_gene: TRBV10-1
d_gene: .
CDR3aa: CASSEFGGPQETQYF
CDR3nt: TGCGCCAGCAGTGAGTTTGGCGGCCCTCAAGAGACCCAGTACTTC

j_gene: TRBJ2-2
abundance: .
v_gene: TRBV5-1
d_gene: TRBD1
CDR3aa: CASGPAGQGNTGELFF
CDR3nt: TGCGCCAGCGGCCCGGCCGGACAGGGTAACACCGGGGAGCTGTTTTTT

j_gene: TRBJ2-5
abundance: many
v_gene: TRBV20-1
d_gene: .
CDR3aa: CSASGRGETQYF
CDR3nt: TGCAGTGCTAGCGGGAGAGGAGAGACCCAGTACTTC

j_gene: TRBJ1-1
abundance: .
v_gene: TRBV12-3/TRBV12-4
d_gene: .
CDR3aa: CKTGGNGEAFF
CDR3nt: TGTAAAACCGGGGGGAACGGTGAAGCTTTCTTT

j_gene: TRBJ2-5
abundance: few
v_gene: TRBV5-1
d_gene: .
CDR3aa: CASSWGRETQYF
CDR3nt: TGCGCCAGCAGCTGGGGTCGGGAGACCCAGTACTTC

j_gene: TRBJ2-7
abundance: few
v_gene: TRBV2
d_gene: .
CDR3aa: CASLLDRNSYEQYF
CDR3nt: TGTGCCAGCCTCCTGGACAGAAACTCCTACGAGCAGTACTTC

j_gene: TRBJ2-3
abundance: .
v_gene: TRBV25-1
d_gene: .
CDR3aa: CASRFKGDGDGGTDTQYF
CDR3nt: TGTGCCAGCCGCTTTAAGGGGGATGGAGATGGAGGGACAGATACGCAGTATTTT

j_gene: TRBJ2-7
abundance: few
v_gene: TRBV29-1
d_gene: .
CDR3aa: CSVETGLEQYF
CDR3nt: TGCAGCGTTGAAACAGGACTCGAGCAGTACTTC

j_gene: TRBJ1-2
abundance: .
v_gene: TRBV27
d_gene: TRBD1
CDR3aa: CASSSQGGTGRKYGYTF
CDR3nt: TGTGCCAGCAGTTCACAGGGAGGGACAGGGAGGAAATATGGCTACACCTTC